The 23 T cell receptor beta chains reported below all come from one sample, sequenced in a study of cytomegalovirus exposure and HLA in healthy donors. Only in-frame clones appear in the TCRdb table, and some are missing; sequencing was by immunoSEQ multiplex PCR. The sample lists fewer than 150,000 clones, just over 85% occurring once. Specimen: PBMCs. Source of these receptors: a woman aged 18 to 35 in good health and CMV-seropositive.

The chain employs TRBV19 and TRBJ1-5, with 11 positions matching TRBD1. With V trimmed by 6 bases and J by 7 bases, 8 bases remained unmatched. The CDR3 is made up of 15 amino acids. The germline gives CDR1 LNHDA, CDR2 SQIVND (reference sequence). The CDR3 spells CASRRGQGALQPQHF. The CDR3 bases are TGTGCCAGTAGGAGAGGACAGGGGGCATTGCAGCCCCAGCATTTT.

CDR3 sequence: CASSSRTGGNYEQYF. The CDR3 bases are TGTGCCAGCAGCTCCCGGACAGGGGGAAACTACGAGCAGTACTTC. V and J are TRBV13 and TRBJ2-7; 10 bases map to TRBD1. CDR3 length: 15 residues. Looked up from germline, CDR1 is PRHDT and CDR2 is FYEKMQ (reference sequence). Trimming at V came to 4 bases and at J to 3 bases, leaving 6 bases not matched to a gene.

The J gene is TRBJ2-3, the V gene TRBV5-5; D remains ambiguous. This CDR3 comprises 11 residues. Germline assignment: CDR1 SGHKS and CDR2 YYEKEE (reference sequence). V lost 7 bases and J 6 bases, leaving 9 bases between the germline ends. The CDR3 DNA follows: TGTGCCAGCCTTTACGCGGATACGCAGTATTTT. Translated, it gives CASLYADTQYF.

This chain joins TRBV9 and TRBJ1-6; 7 positions agree with TRBD1. CDR3 size: 14 residues. From germline, CDR1 is SGDLS and CDR2 YYNGEE. With V trimmed by 3 bases and J by 10 bases, 7 bases remained unmatched. The DNA for the CDR3 is TGTGCCAGCAGCGAGACAGGGACCAAATCACCCCTCCACTTT. This encodes CASSETGTKSPLHF.

This clone showed up just once. The chain employs TRBV5-4 and TRBJ2-5, with 9 bases lining up with TRBD2. Germline CDR1 and CDR2: SGHNT and YYREEE (reference sequence). This CDR3 spans 16 amino acids. The V and J ends lost 4 bases and 5 bases, in that order; junction bases with no gene match: 12. CDR3 in amino acids: CASSRKREAGRETQYF. CDR3 coding DNA: TGTGCCAGCAGCAGGAAGCGGGAGGCAGGCCGGGAGACCCAGTACTTC.

The V and J genes are TRBV4-1 and TRBJ1-2; 9 nucleotides line up with TRBD1. The CDR3 is 15 amino acids. V dropped 1 base and J dropped 1; count of bases not matched to a gene: 1. Germline V gene sequence: CDR1 MGHRA, CDR2 YSYEKL. CDR3 in DNA: TGCGCCAGCAGCCAAGGACAGGGGGTTAACTATGGCTACACCTTC. It is translated as CASSQGQGVNYGYTF.

V usage is TRBV7-2 and J usage is TRBJ2-7; D not certain. From germline, CDR1 is SGHTA and CDR2 FQGNSA. The CDR3 length is 12 residues. Between the trimmed V and J ends, which lost 5 bases and 3 bases, there was a span of 8 bases. CDR3 sequence: CASSRPGYEQYF. The CDR3 DNA is TGTGCCAGCAGCCGTCCGGGCTACGAGCAGTACTTC.

The rearrangement joins TRBV9 to TRBJ2-3; 10 nucleotides align to TRBD2. V was clipped by 3 bases and J by 1 base; unmatched bases: 5. The CDR3 has 16 amino acids. Per germline, CDR1 SGDLS and CDR2 YYNGEE. The CDR3: CASSGTGLAGTDTQYF. CDR3 nucleotides: TGTGCCAGCAGCGGGACCGGACTAGCGGGCACAGATACGCAGTATTTT.

The CDR3, as DNA: TGTGCCAGCAGTCAAAGAAGGGGTAGCGGGAGGGCGGGTGAGCAGTTCTTC. Its translation: CASSQRRGSGRAGEQFF. This chain joins TRBV25-1 and TRBJ2-1; 11 bases map to TRBD2. Trimming at V came to 5 bases and at J to 9 bases, leaving 15 bases not matched to a gene. Germline V CDR1 and CDR2: MGHDK, SYGVNS. The CDR3 runs to 17 residues.

The chain joins TRBV9 to TRBJ1-1; no clear D. The germline gives CDR1 SGDLS, CDR2 YYNGEE. This CDR3 has 15 residues. Trimming removed 6 bases at V and 4 bases at J, with 19 bases between. The CDR3 reads CASTVGGLGCTEAFF. DNA for the CDR3: TGTGCCAGCACCGTGGGAGGGCTGGGGTGCACTGAAGCTTTCTTT.

The V call is TRBV28, the J call TRBJ2-1, with D possibly being TRBD2 (5 bases). This CDR3 region has 13 residues. The ends were cut back, 8 bases at V and 2 bases at J, with 10 bases in the middle. Germline V CDR1 and CDR2: MDHEN, SYDVKM. The CDR3, as DNA: TGTGCCAGCCAGCGGCCCACCTACAATGAGCAGTTCTTC. This encodes CASQRPTYNEQFF. The whole variable domain, remainder taken from reference TRBV28 and TRBJ2-1, is DVKVTQSSRYLVKRTGEKVFLECVQDMDHENMFWYRQDPGLGLRLIYFSYDVKMKEKGDIPEGYSVSREKKERFSLILESASTNQTSMYLCASQRPTYNEQFFGPGTRLTVL.

This sequence joins TRBV7-2 and TRBJ1-3, with D tentatively TRBD1 (5 bases). The V and J ends lost 3 bases and 1 base respectively, with 13 bases between them. The CDR3 totals 16 residues. Germline V gene lookup returns CDR1 SGHTA and CDR2 FQGNSA. This CDR3 is CASSFGDWGSGNTIYF. The CDR3 bases are TGTGCCAGCAGCTTCGGGGACTGGGGGTCTGGAAACACCATATATTTT. The entire variable domain, with the rest obtained from reference TRBV7-2 and TRBJ1-3, is as follows: GAGVSQSPSNKVTEKGKDVELRCDPISGHTALYWYRQSLGQGLEFLIYFQGNSAPDKSGLPSDRFSAERTGGSVSTLTIQRTQQEDSAVYLCASSFGDWGSGNTIYFGEGSWLTVV.

With regard to this clone: This may be a read error, as it is one base from a much larger clone. The genes are TRBV6-4 and TRBJ2-3; 12 bases match TRBD2. With 4 bases clipped from V and 1 base from J, the junction kept 0 bases outside the gene matches. Germline V gene sequence: CDR1 MRHNA, CDR2 SNTAGT. The CDR3 runs 15 residues. CDR3 bases: TGTGCCAGCAGTGGGACTAGCGGGGGCACAGATACGCAGTATTTT. Residues: CASSGTSGGTDTQYF.

This sequence joins TRBV28 and TRBJ1-5; TRBD1 is a possible D gene (5 bases). V dropped 1 base and J dropped 1 base, with 8 bases sitting between them. The germline V gene encodes CDR1 MDHEN and CDR2 SYDVKM. The CDR3 has 15 amino acids. The CDR3 is CASSLLSGSNQPQHF. The DNA for the CDR3 is TGTGCCAGCAGTTTATTATCAGGGAGCAATCAGCCCCAGCATTTT.

The chain joins TRBV4-2 to TRBJ2-2, with D tentatively TRBD1 (5 bases). V lost 6 bases and J lost 1, with 15 bases in between. Per germline, CDR1 LGHNA and CDR2 YNFKEQ. The CDR3 has 16 residues. In nucleotides, the CDR3 is TGTGCCAGCAGGGCAGGGAACAGCCGGAACACCGGGGAGCTGTTTTTT. Encoded protein: CASRAGNSRNTGELFF.

The chain employs TRBV4-1 and TRBJ2-1, with 8 bases that match TRBD2. The CDR3 spans 16 residues. J lost 9 bases, V lost 4 bases, and 14 bases had no gene match. Germline lookup yields CDR1 MGHRA and CDR2 YSYEKL. This CDR3 reads CASSRSWERENGEQFF. CDR3 DNA: TGCGCCAGCAGCCGAAGTTGGGAGCGGGAGAACGGTGAGCAGTTCTTC.

The V and J genes are TRBV30 and TRBJ1-2; no reliable D call. Trimming took 2 bases from V and 7 from J, leaving 14 bases between them. This CDR3 is 13 amino acids long. CDR1 GTSNPN and CDR2 SVGIG come from the germline V gene (reference sequence). The CDR3 loop reads CAWSIWGGRGYTF. The CDR3 DNA is TGTGCCTGGAGTATCTGGGGAGGACGTGGCTACACCTTC.

V and J are TRBV7-9 and TRBJ1-2, with D tentatively TRBD1 (5 bases). Per germline, CDR1 SEHNR and CDR2 FQNEAQ (reference sequence). The CDR3 spans 12 residues. The V end lost 5 bases, the J end lost 3 bases, and 7 bases lay between the germline ends. The CDR3 is CASSRGDYGYTF. CDR3 DNA: TGTGCCAGCAGCCGGGGGGACTATGGCTACACCTTC.

In its sample, this clone was seen once. The chain combines TRBV10-3 with TRBJ2-2, with a tentative D call TRBD2 (6 bases). V shed 8 bases and J shed 6 bases, with 16 bases lying between them. Germline CDR1 is ENHRY and CDR2 is SYGVKD. The CDR3 contains 14 residues. CDR3 DNA: TGTGCCATCTCCTCAGGCGGGGATCCCGGGGAGCTGTTTTTT. Translating gives CAISSGGDPGELFF.

This clone was detected only once. The rearrangement links TRBV29-1 to TRBJ2-7, with D possibly TRBD2 on 6 matching bases. V was trimmed by 7 bases and J by 6 bases, leaving 13 bases between them. Germline-derived CDR1 and CDR2 are SQVTM and ANQGSEA. The CDR3 is made up of 11 amino acids. This chain's CDR3 is CSAQGLIEQYF. The CDR3 coding sequence is TGCAGCGCCCAGGGACTTATCGAGCAGTACTTC.

This chain connects TRBV4-2 to TRBJ1-3; 7 bases are shared with TRBD1. The CDR3 sequence is 13 residues long. V trimming: 3 bases; J trimming: 6 bases; junction bases outside the gene matches: 2. CDR1 is LGHNA and CDR2 is YNFKEQ in the germline V gene. CDR3 DNA sequence: TGTGCCAGCAGCCAGGGACAGCTAAACACCATATATTTT. Its translation is CASSQGQLNTIYF.

The rearrangement links TRBV27 to TRBJ1-1, with TRBD1 matching 9 bases. V trimming: 3 bases; J trimming: 5 bases; junction bases outside the gene matches: 4. The CDR3 is 14 residues long. The germline V gene has CDR1 MNHEY and CDR2 SMNVEV (reference sequence). This CDR3 is CASSFSDRGTEAFF. In DNA, the CDR3 is TGTGCCAGCAGTTTCTCCGACAGGGGGACTGAAGCTTTCTTT.

The rearrangement links TRBV9 to TRBJ1-5, with unresolved D. The CDR3 runs to 15 residues. The V gene lost 0 bases and the J gene lost 8 bases, with 15 bases spanning the gap. Germline V lookup: CDR1 SGDLS, CDR2 YYNGEE. Written as DNA, the CDR3 is TGTGCCAGCAGCGTAGGAGCCCGGGAGGGTGAGCCCCAGCATTTT. It yields the protein CASSVGAREGEPQHF. Supplemented by reference TRBV9 and TRBJ1-5, the full variable domain reads DSGVTQTPKHLITATGQRVTLRCSPRSGDLSVYWYQQSLDQGLQFLIQYYNGEERAKGNILERFSAQQFPDLHSELNLSSLELGDSALYFCASSVGAREGEPQHFGDGTRLSIL.